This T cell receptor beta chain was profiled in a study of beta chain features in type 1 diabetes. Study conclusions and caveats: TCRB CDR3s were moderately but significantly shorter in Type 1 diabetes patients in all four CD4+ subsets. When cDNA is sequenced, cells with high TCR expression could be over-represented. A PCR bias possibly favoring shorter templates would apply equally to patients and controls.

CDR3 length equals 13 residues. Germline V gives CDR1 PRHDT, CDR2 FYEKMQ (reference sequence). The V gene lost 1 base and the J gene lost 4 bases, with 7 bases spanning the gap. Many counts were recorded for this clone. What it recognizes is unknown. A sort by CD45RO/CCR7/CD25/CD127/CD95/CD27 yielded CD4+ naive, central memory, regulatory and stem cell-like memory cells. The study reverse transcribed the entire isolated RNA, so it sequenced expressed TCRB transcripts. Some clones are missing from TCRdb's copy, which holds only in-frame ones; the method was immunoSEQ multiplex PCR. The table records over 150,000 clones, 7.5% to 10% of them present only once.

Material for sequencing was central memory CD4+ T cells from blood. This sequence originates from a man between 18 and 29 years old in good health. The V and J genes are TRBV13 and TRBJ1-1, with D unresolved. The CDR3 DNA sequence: TGTGCCAGCAGCTTAGTGGGCACCACTGAAGCTTTCTTT. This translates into CASSLVGTTEAFF. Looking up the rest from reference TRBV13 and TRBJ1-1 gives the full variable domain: AAGVIQSPRHLIKEKRETATLKCYPIPRHDTVYWYQQGPGQDPQFLISFYEKMQSDKGSIPDRFSAQQFSDYHSELNMSSLELGDSALYFCASSLVGTTEAFFGQGTRLTVV.